A single sample gave rise to the 14 T cell receptor beta chains below, sequenced in a study of control samples from healthy donors and cancer patients. This table comes from immunoSEQ multiplex PCR, and its TCRdb copy is limited to in-frame clones, with some not included. The sample consists of about 69,000 clones, 89% of them appearing once. Source material: PBMCs. The receptors come from a man in his 60s with colorectal cancer.

The chain joins TRBV4-1 to TRBJ1-5; possible D gene TRBD1, 5 bases. This CDR3 comprises 16 residues. CDR1 is MGHRA and CDR2 is YSYEKL in the germline V gene. Trimming left V 0 bases short and J 5 bases short, with 14 bases between. The CDR3 DNA follows: TGCGCCAGCAGCCAAGATGTGGCAGGGTCTTATCAGCCCCAGCATTTT. Protein sequence: CASSQDVAGSYQPQHF.

V and J are TRBV30 and TRBJ2-7, with TRBD1 identical over 7 bases. The germline V gene has CDR1 GTSNPN and CDR2 SVGIG (reference sequence). This CDR3 spans 14 amino acids. Losses at the gene ends were 4 bases for V and 2 bases for J; bases not matched to a gene: 8. In DNA form, the CDR3 reads TGTGCCTGGACCTCGACAGGGATAACCTACGAGCAGTACTTC. Encoded protein: CAWTSTGITYEQYF.

The CDR3 DNA reads TGTGCCAGCAGCCCTCGGACAGGGAGCACCGGGGAGCTGTTTTTT. Amino acids: CASSPRTGSTGELFF. This chain links TRBV7-6 with TRBJ2-2, with TRBD1 identical over 8 bases. Germline V gives CDR1 SGHVS, CDR2 FNYEAQ. The length of the CDR3 is 15 residues. Trimming removed 5 bases from V and 4 bases from J; junction bases left unmatched: 6.

V is TRBV5-1 and J is TRBJ2-2; D is perhaps TRBD1 (6 bases). CDR1 and CDR2 (germline): SGHRS, YFSETQ. Trimming removed 0 bases from V and 0 bases from J, with 6 bases in between. The CDR3 has 15 amino acids. The DNA for the CDR3 is TGCGCCAGCAGCTTGGGGGACACGAACACCGGGGAGCTGTTTTTT. Translated: CASSLGDTNTGELFF.

The J gene is TRBJ1-2, the V gene TRBV5-1; a weak D match, TRBD1 (5 bases). V gave up 0 bases and J gave up 6 bases, with 12 bases separating them. Germline CDR1 reads SGHRS; CDR2 reads YFSETQ. The CDR3 has 14 amino acids. In DNA, the CDR3 is TGCGCCAGCAGCTTGGAAGGGGAATTGGATGGCTACACCTTC. This codes for CASSLEGELDGYTF.

CDR3: CASIPDRGLSSYNEQFF. For the CDR3, the DNA is TGTGCCAGCATTCCGGACAGGGGGCTAAGCTCCTACAATGAGCAGTTCTTC. The chain joins TRBV2 to TRBJ2-1, with TRBD1 identical over 11 bases. The CDR3 is 17 amino acids. The germline CDR1 and CDR2 sequences are SNHLY and FYNNEI. V was clipped by 7 bases and J by 0 bases; unmatched bases: 8.

The chain employs TRBV18 and TRBJ2-1; weak D call: TRBD2 (5 bases). The CDR3 length is 15 residues. Trimming removed 3 bases from V and 2 bases from J, with 11 bases in between. Germline values: CDR1 KGHSH, CDR2 LQKENI. The CDR3 spells CASSPEARAYNEQFF. The CDR3 coding sequence is TGTGCCAGCTCACCGGAAGCGAGGGCCTACAATGAGCAGTTCTTC.

The V call is TRBV29-1, the J call TRBJ2-7; D is perhaps TRBD1 (5 bases). V was trimmed by 6 bases and J by 4 bases, leaving 16 bases between them. This CDR3 is built from 13 residues. From germline, CDR1 is SQVTM and CDR2 ANQGSEA. The CDR3 region has the DNA TGCAGCGTGGAAAATACAGGTGATTACGAGCAGTACTTC. This gives the protein CSVENTGDYEQYF.

The gene calls are TRBV28 and TRBJ2-2; 9 bases agree with TRBD2. The V gene end was trimmed by 2 bases and the J gene end by 14 bases; junction bases not matched to a gene: 9. Germline V gene data show CDR1 as MDHEN and CDR2 as SYDVKM. CDR3 length: 14 amino acids. CDR3 protein: CASSLVSGGSRLFF. The DNA of the CDR3 is TGTGCCAGCAGTTTAGTGAGCGGGGGGTCTCGACTGTTTTTT.

The chain has TRBV4-1 and TRBJ2-7; no clear D. V lost 1 base and J lost 3, with 10 bases in between. Per germline, CDR1 MGHRA and CDR2 YSYEKL. This CDR3 is built from 14 residues. The DNA for the CDR3 is TGCGCCAGCAGCCAAGCTAGTGATAGCTACGAGCAGTACTTC. Protein product: CASSQASDSYEQYF.

This chain joins TRBV10-2 and TRBJ2-3, with D unclear. Germline CDR1 WSHSY, CDR2 SAAADI. Trimming removed 11 bases from V and 6 bases from J, with 12 bases in between. This CDR3 is built from 11 residues. The CDR3 is CAVETPDTQYF. In DNA form, the CDR3 reads TGCGCCGTCGAAACCCCGGATACGCAGTATTTT.

This chain joins TRBV12-3 or TRBV12-4 and TRBJ2-1, with TRBD1 as a possible D gene (6 bases). V was trimmed by 6 bases and J by 12 bases, leaving 18 bases between them. This CDR3 has 13 amino acids. The CDR3 nucleotides are TGTGCCAGCAGGTCACAGGTAGGGGGTGGGCAGTTCTTC. Translation: CASRSQVGGGQFF.

This clone was detected a few times. The chain uses TRBV12-5 and TRBJ2-7, with D possibly TRBD1 on 6 matching bases. Germline V gene sequence: CDR1 LGHNT, CDR2 FRNRAP. The CDR3 extends over 14 amino acids. Trimming removed 1 base at V and 0 bases at J, with 7 bases between. The CDR3 loop is CASGLGTVSYEQYF. The CDR3 DNA reads TGTGCTAGTGGTTTGGGGACAGTCTCCTACGAGCAGTACTTC.

The V and J genes are TRBV30 and TRBJ1-3; D gene ambiguous. CDR3 length: 11 residues. Per germline, CDR1 GTSNPN and CDR2 SVGIG (reference sequence). The ends were cut back, 0 bases at V and 7 bases at J, with 4 bases in the middle. Written as DNA, the CDR3 is TGTGCCTGGAGTGTAGGGAACACCATATATTTT. This gives the protein CAWSVGNTIYF.